This T cell receptor beta chain is drawn from a study of shared clonotypes between healthy human individuals. Study-level findings and limits: Non-shared clonotypes were found to have lower generation probabilities than the clonotypes that were shared by all four of the sorted-subset donors.

Turning to this clone: The antigen remains undetermined.

V lost 1 base and J 4 bases, leaving 12 bases between the germline ends. Germline V gene sequence: CDR1 MGHRA, CDR2 YSYEKL. This CDR3 has 15 residues. CD45RO-negative cells were positively selected for CCR7, leaving out terminally differentiated effector memory CD45RA+ cells. This table comes from immunoSEQ multiplex PCR, and its TCRdb copy is limited to in-frame clones, with some not included. The sample records roughly 1,800,000 clones, approximately 94% being singletons. The sample taken for sequencing was naive CD8+ T cells sorted from blood. This TCR was recovered from a man aged 18 to 35 in good health. The chain recombines TRBV4-1 with TRBJ2-3; either TRBD1 or TRBD2 may fit D (5 bases each). In DNA form, the CDR3 reads TGCGCCAGCAGCCAAGTCTTTAGGGACGCAGATACGCAGTATTTT. It specifies CASSQVFRDADTQYF.